These 22 T cell receptor beta chains originate from one sample sequenced in a study of CD8 T cells in ankylosing spondylitis. Via MiXCR, TCRdb re-called the 5' RACE reads, giving one row per CDR3 protein. The sample lists roughly 150,000 distinct CDR3 sequences, 25% to 35% occurring once. The sample comprised synovial fluid, either unsorted or a sorted T cell fraction (not recorded which). The receptors derive from a male donor with ankylosing spondylitis.

The chain links TRBV29-1 to TRBJ1-1; D gene unclear. Germline V gene data show CDR1 as SQVTM and CDR2 as ANQGSEA. This CDR3 has 12 residues. V gave up 4 bases and J gave up 6 bases, with 12 bases separating them. The CDR3 here is CSVGLVRAEAFF. The CDR3 region has the DNA TGCAGCGTTGGTTTAGTAAGGGCTGAAGCTTTCTTT.

This clonotype was detected a few times. CDR3: CSAPTGGGNSPLHF. CDR3 DNA sequence: TGCAGTGCACCCACAGGGGGTGGAAATTCACCCCTCCACTTT. This chain connects TRBV20-1 to TRBJ1-6, with 8 positions matching TRBD1. V shed 6 bases and J 7 bases; nucleotides not matched to a gene: 8. The CDR3 length is 14 residues. Germline CDR1 reads DFQATT; CDR2 reads SNEGSKA (reference sequence).

This clonotype was detected many times. The chain carries TRBV9 and TRBJ1-1; D gene uncertain. V lost 2 bases to trimming and J lost 1 base, with 9 bases between them. The CDR3 runs to 14 residues. Germline CDR1 SGDLS, CDR2 YYNGEE. CDR3 protein: CASSVLAENTEAFF. CDR3 in DNA: TGTGCCAGCAGCGTTTTGGCAGAGAACACTGAAGCTTTCTTT.

This clonotype has more than one count but fewer than ten. V gene TRBV18 combines with J gene TRBJ2-2; perhaps D is TRBD1 or TRBD2 (5 bases each). From germline, CDR1 is KGHSH and CDR2 LQKENI. Trimming stripped 3 bases from V and 4 bases from J, with 21 bases between. CDR3 length: 18 residues. The CDR3 is CASSPIASGVGVTGELFF. The CDR3 DNA sequence: TGTGCCAGCTCACCCATAGCAAGCGGAGTGGGGGTCACCGGGGAGCTGTTTTTT.

This clonotype came up a few times. This rearrangement joins TRBV14 to TRBJ2-5, with TRBD2 matching over 8 bases. This CDR3 is 14 amino acids long. Trimming took 3 bases from V and 5 from J; bases not matched to a gene: 5. In germline, CDR1 is SGHDN, CDR2 FVKESK. For the CDR3, the DNA is TGTGCCAGCAGCCAGCCTAGCGGGCTGGAGACCCAGTACTTC. This encodes CASSQPSGLETQYF.

This clonotype was observed many times. The V call is TRBV7-2, the J call TRBJ2-1, with D uncertain. The CDR3 runs to 15 residues. Trimming left V 2 bases short and J 4 bases short, with 12 bases between. Looked up from germline, CDR1 is SGHTA and CDR2 is FQGNSA. DNA for the CDR3: TGTGCCAGCAGCTTAAAAACTGGGGATTACAATGAGCAGTTCTTC. As protein: CASSLKTGDYNEQFF.

This clonotype turned up a few times. The J gene is TRBJ2-1, the V gene TRBV7-3; D not resolved. Per the germline V gene, CDR1 is SGHTA and CDR2 is FQGTGA. The CDR3 is 15 amino acids. Between the trimmed V and J ends, which lost 0 bases and 6 bases, there was a span of 12 bases. The CDR3: CASSLTPSRGNEQFF. CDR3 bases: TGTGCCAGCAGCTTAACCCCTAGTCGCGGCAATGAGCAGTTCTTC.

The CDR3 is CASNKDSETQYF. DNA of the CDR3: TGTGCCAGCAATAAGGATTCAGAGACCCAGTACTTC. The chain employs TRBV2 and TRBJ2-5; no clear D gene. Germline CDR1 is SNHLY and CDR2 is FYNNEI. The CDR3 totals 12 residues. Trimming stripped 7 bases from V and 4 bases from J, with 10 bases between.

This clonotype was counted between two and nine times. The gene calls are TRBV3-1 and TRBJ1-2; the match to TRBD1 covers 7 bases. Germline V lookup: CDR1 LGHDT, CDR2 YNNKEL (reference sequence). J gave up 0 bases and V 5 bases, and 6 bases lay outside the gene matches. This CDR3 contains 15 residues. The CDR3 protein is CASSFRQGANYGYTF. For the CDR3, the DNA is TGTGCCAGCAGCTTTCGACAGGGAGCTAACTATGGCTACACCTTC. Full variable domain (remainder filled in from reference TRBV3-1 and TRBJ1-2): DTAVSQTPKYLVTQMGNDKSIKCEQNLGHDTMYWYKQDSKKFLKIMFSYNNKELIINETVPNRFSPKSPDKAHLNLHINSLELGDSAVYFCASSFRQGANYGYTFGSGTRLTVV.

This clonotype was counted at least ten times. This chain connects TRBV12-3 or TRBV12-4 to TRBJ1-2, with 7 bases fitting TRBD1. This CDR3 has 14 residues. Trimming cost V 5 bases and J 6 bases; bases outside gene matches: 9. CDR3 DNA: TGTGCCAGCAGTCCCTCGACAGGGAACCATGGCTACACCTTC. Protein: CASSPSTGNHGYTF.

This clonotype appeared many times. The rearrangement joins TRBV3-1 to TRBJ2-1, with 9 bases lining up with TRBD1. The CDR3 length is 14 residues. V shed 5 bases and J 6 bases; nucleotides not matched to a gene: 5. In germline, CDR1 is LGHDT, CDR2 YNNKEL (reference sequence). CDR3 amino acids: CASSLWDRVNEQFF. Here the CDR3 DNA reads TGTGCCAGCAGCTTGTGGGACAGGGTCAATGAGCAGTTCTTC.

This rearrangement joins TRBV5-4 to TRBJ2-1; the D gene could be TRBD1 or TRBD2 (5 bases each). This CDR3 contains 17 residues. Germline CDR1 reads SGHNT; CDR2 reads YYREEE (reference sequence). V was cut by 0 bases and J by 0 bases, with 13 bases left in between. In DNA, the CDR3 is TGTGCCAGCAGCTTGGGGGGACCGACATCCTCCTACAATGAGCAGTTCTTC. Its translation is CASSLGGPTSSYNEQFF. Full variable domain (remainder filled in from reference TRBV5-4 and TRBJ2-1): ETGVTQSPTHLIKTRGQQVTLRCSSQSGHNTVSWYQQALGQGPQFIFQYYREEENGRGNFPPRFSGLQFPNYSSELNVNALELDDSALYLCASSLGGPTSSYNEQFFGPGTRLTVL.

The gene calls are TRBV11-2 and TRBJ2-1, with 15 nucleotides matching TRBD2. V lost 1 base and J lost 6; bases outside the gene matches: 1. The CDR3 extends over 16 amino acids. Looked up from germline, CDR1 is SGHAT and CDR2 is FQNNGV. This CDR3 reads CASSLGTSGRGNEQFF. CDR3 bases: TGTGCCAGCAGCTTAGGGACTAGCGGGAGGGGCAATGAGCAGTTCTTC.

V is TRBV6-2 or TRBV6-3 and J is TRBJ2-3; 7 bases fit TRBD1. Germline CDR1 MNHEY, CDR2 SVGEGT. With 5 bases clipped from V and 4 bases from J, the junction kept 9 bases outside the gene matches. The CDR3 consists of 15 residues. The CDR3 here is CASSRTGGRADTQYF. CDR3 sequence (DNA): TGTGCCAGCAGTCGGACAGGTGGGCGAGCAGATACGCAGTATTTT.

This clonotype was picked up a small number of times. V usage is TRBV10-2 and J usage is TRBJ2-7; possibly TRBD1 or TRBD2 for D (5 bases each). The CDR3 loop spans 13 amino acids. Germline-derived CDR1 and CDR2 are WSHSY and SAAADI. V lost 4 bases, J lost 4 bases, and 11 bases lay in between. DNA of the CDR3: TGCGCCAGCAGTGGGGGGTACGCGTACGAGCAGTACTTC. It specifies CASSGGYAYEQYF.

This sequence joins TRBV10-2 and TRBJ2-5, with D possibly being TRBD1 or TRBD2 (5 bases each). CDR1 WSHSY and CDR2 SAAADI come from the germline V gene. The CDR3 extends over 16 amino acids. V was pared by 6 bases and J by 2 bases, with 19 bases between. The CDR3 DNA reads TGCGCCAGCAGACGGGGCTACGGACCCCCTCAAGAGACCCAGTACTTC. Its protein is CASRRGYGPPQETQYF.

This clonotype was observed many times. The chain links TRBV5-1 to TRBJ2-3; D possibly corresponds to TRBD2 (6 bases). CDR3 length equals 13 residues. V was shortened by 4 bases and J by 6 bases, with 12 bases between the two germline ends. The V gene's germline CDR1 is SGHRS and CDR2 YFSETQ. The CDR3 loop is CASSPRGQDTQYF. CDR3 DNA: TGCGCCAGCAGCCCGCGGGGCCAGGATACGCAGTATTTT.

This clonotype was counted at least ten times. The V gene is TRBV7-2, the J gene TRBJ2-7; D might be TRBD2 (6 bases). Germline V lookup: CDR1 SGHTA, CDR2 FQGNSA. V was shortened by 4 bases and J by 4 bases, with 14 bases between the two germline ends. The CDR3 consists of 14 residues. The CDR3 DNA follows: TGTGCCAGCAGCTCGCGTGAGGGAGGATACGAGCAGTACTTC. Translation gives CASSSREGGYEQYF.

This sequence joins TRBV6-1 and TRBJ2-1; the D is unclear. Deletions cut 10 bases from V and 5 bases from J, with 18 bases between. Germline V lookup: CDR1 MNHNS, CDR2 SASEGT. This CDR3 region has 14 residues. The CDR3 protein is CATMTDVLDNEQFF. The CDR3 bases are TGTGCCACGATGACGGATGTTCTGGACAATGAGCAGTTCTTC.

This clonotype appeared a few times. The gene calls are TRBV11-2 and TRBJ1-2; no clear D. This CDR3 comprises 14 residues. Between the trimmed V and J ends, which lost 4 bases and 2 bases, there was a span of 11 bases. Germline-derived CDR1 and CDR2 are SGHAT and FQNNGV. The CDR3 coding sequence is TGTGCCAGCAGCTCCCGCTTGGGGAACTATGGCTACACCTTC. It codes for CASSSRLGNYGYTF.

The chain employs TRBV19 and TRBJ2-1, with D unresolved. V lost 5 bases to trimming and J lost 10 bases, with 9 bases between them. This CDR3 has 11 residues. Germline CDR1 is LNHDA and CDR2 is SQIVND (reference sequence). CDR3 sequence reads: CASSRSAEQFF. In nucleotides, the CDR3 is TGTGCCAGTAGTCGCAGCGCGGAGCAGTTCTTC.

This clonotype occurred many times. The genes are TRBV29-1 and TRBJ2-1; TRBD1 agrees at 9 bases. V was pared by 8 bases and J by 6 bases, with 11 bases of the junction left unmatched. CDR1 and CDR2 from the germline V gene are SQVTM and ANQGSEA. The CDR3 runs to 14 residues. DNA of the CDR3: TGCAGCATATACCGGGACAGGGCAGTCAATGAGCAGTTCTTC. As protein: CSIYRDRAVNEQFF.